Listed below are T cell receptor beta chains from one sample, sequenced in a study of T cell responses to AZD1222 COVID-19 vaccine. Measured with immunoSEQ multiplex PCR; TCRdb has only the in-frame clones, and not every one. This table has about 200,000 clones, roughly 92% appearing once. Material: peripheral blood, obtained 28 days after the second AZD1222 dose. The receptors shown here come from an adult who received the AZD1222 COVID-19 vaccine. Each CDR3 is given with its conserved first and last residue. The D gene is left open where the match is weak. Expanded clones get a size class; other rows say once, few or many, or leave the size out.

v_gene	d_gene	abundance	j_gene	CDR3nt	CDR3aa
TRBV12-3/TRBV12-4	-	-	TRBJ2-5	TGTGCCAGCGCGGTAGGGGTTCTTGAGACCCAGTACTTC	CASAVGVLETQYF
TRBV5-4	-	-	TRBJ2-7	TGTGCCAGCAGTCCTAAAAGGGCCAGTCCCTACGAGCAGTACTTC	CASSPKRASPYEQYF
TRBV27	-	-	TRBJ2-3	TGTGCCAGCAGTTATAGACTAGGAGCAGATACGCAGTATTTT	CASSYRLGADTQYF
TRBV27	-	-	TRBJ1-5	TGTGCCAGCAGTACCTACAATCAGCCCCAGCATTTT	CASSTYNQPQHF
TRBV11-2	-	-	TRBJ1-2	TGTGCCAGCAGCTTCAGTAACTATGGCTACACCTTC	CASSFSNYGYTF
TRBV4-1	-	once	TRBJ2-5	TGCGCCAGCAGCCCCCCCCAGCGGGCAGAGACCCAGTACTTC	CASSPPQRAETQYF
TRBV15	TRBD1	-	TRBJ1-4	TGTGCCACCAGCAGCGGACAGGGGGGTGAAAAACTGTTTTTT	CATSSGQGGEKLFF
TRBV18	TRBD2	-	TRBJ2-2	TGTGCCAGCTCACCAGCGGGGGTTACCGGGGAGCTGTTTTTT	CASSPAGVTGELFF
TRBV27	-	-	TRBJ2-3	TGTGCCAGCAGTTTAGGGTGGGGGGACCCAGATACGCAGTATTTT	CASSLGWGDPDTQYF
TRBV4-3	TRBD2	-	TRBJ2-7	TGCGCCAGCAGCCAAGATAATAGCGGGGTGACCTACGAGCAGTACTTC	CASSQDNSGVTYEQYF
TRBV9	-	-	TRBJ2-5	TGTGCCAGCAGCGTAGGCCAGGGAGGCCAGACCCAGTACTTC	CASSVGQGGQTQYF
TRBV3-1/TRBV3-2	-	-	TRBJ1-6	TGTGCCAGCAGCCGCGCCGGCGGAGATTCACCCCTCCACTTT	CASSRAGGDSPLHF
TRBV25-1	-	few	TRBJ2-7	TGTGCCAGCAGTGCACCGGGACTCCCAACTTACGAGCAGTACTTC	CASSAPGLPTYEQYF
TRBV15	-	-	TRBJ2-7	TGTGCCACCAGCAGCCGGGACAACTCCTACGAGCAGTACTTC	CATSSRDNSYEQYF
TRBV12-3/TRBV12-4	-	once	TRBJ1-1	TGTGCCAGCAGTGCCGGGACCCCTCTTGAAGCTTTCTTT	CASSAGTPLEAFF
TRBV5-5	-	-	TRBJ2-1	TGTGCCAGCAGCTTGTACAGGGAAAGCTCCTACAATGAGCAGTTCTTC	CASSLYRESSYNEQFF
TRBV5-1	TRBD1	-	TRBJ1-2	TGCGCCAGCACATCGGGACAGCGCAATGGCTACACCTTC	CASTSGQRNGYTF
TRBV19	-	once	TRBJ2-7	TGTGCCAGTAGTCCCCAGGGGGGGAGGCTAACCTACGAGCAGTACTTC	CASSPQGGRLTYEQYF
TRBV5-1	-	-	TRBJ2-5	TGCGCCAGCAGCCCGGCCCGGCCAGAGGAGACCCAGTACTTC	CASSPARPEETQYF
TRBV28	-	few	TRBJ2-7	TGTGCCAGCAGTTTGTCCTCCTACGAGCAGTACTTC	CASSLSSYEQYF
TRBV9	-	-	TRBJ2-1	TGTGCCAGCAGCGTAGCTAGCCCCTCCTACAATGAGCAGTTCTTC	CASSVASPSYNEQFF
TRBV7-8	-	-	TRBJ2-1	TGTGCCAGCAGCTTTCCCCCGTTGAACAATGAGCAGTTCTTC	CASSFPPLNNEQFF
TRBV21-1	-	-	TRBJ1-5	TGTGCCAGCAGCAAAGAGCGCGAGAGGGTAAATCAGCCCCAGCATTTT	CASSKERERVNQPQHF
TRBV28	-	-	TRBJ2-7	TGTGCCAGCAGTTCCCAACCGCTCTACGAGCAGTACTTC	CASSSQPLYEQYF
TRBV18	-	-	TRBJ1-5	TGTGCCAGCTCATACCCGGGGGGTGGCAATCAGCCCCAGCATTTT	CASSYPGGGNQPQHF
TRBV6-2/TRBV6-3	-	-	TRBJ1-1	TGTGCCAGCAGTTACGCGGAGGGAACAGCTGAAGCTTTCTTT	CASSYAEGTAEAFF
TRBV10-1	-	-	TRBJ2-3	TGCGCCAGCAGTGAGATCGGCGGAAGCACAGATACGCAGTATTTT	CASSEIGGSTDTQYF
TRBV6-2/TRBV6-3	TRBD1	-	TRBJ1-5	TGTGCCAGCACCCCCTGGACAGGGGATGATCTCAGCAATCAGCCCCAGCATTTT	CASTPWTGDDLSNQPQHF
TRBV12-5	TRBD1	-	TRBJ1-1	TGTGCTAGTGCTCCAGGGGGAGGGCACGGCACTGAAGCTTTCTTT	CASAPGGGHGTEAFF
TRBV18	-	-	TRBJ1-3	TGTGCCAGCTCACCAACAGGTTCTGGAAACACCATATATTTT	CASSPTGSGNTIYF
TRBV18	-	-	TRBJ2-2	TGTGCCAGCTCACCACCGGGTGAGACCGGGGAGCTGTTTTTT	CASSPPGETGELFF
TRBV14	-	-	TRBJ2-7	TGTGCCAGCAGCCTTAGCAGGGAGCAGTACTTC	CASSLSREQYF
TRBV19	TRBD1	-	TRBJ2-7	TGTGCCAGTAGTATAGGGACAGGTAGATACTACGAGCAGTACTTC	CASSIGTGRYYEQYF
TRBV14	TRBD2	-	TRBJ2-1	TGTGCCAGCAGCCTTGCGGGGGGAGGAGAGCAGTTCTTC	CASSLAGGGEQFF
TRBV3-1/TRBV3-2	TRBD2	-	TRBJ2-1	TGTGCCAGCAGCCGAATGAGCGGGGGGGCAATAAATGAGCAGTTCTTC	CASSRMSGGAINEQFF
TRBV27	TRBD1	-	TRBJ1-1	TGTGCCAGCAGTTTATCCAGGGGGGACACTGAAGCTTTCTTT	CASSLSRGDTEAFF
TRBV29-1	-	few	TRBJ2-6	TGCAGCGTTGAAGAGCGGTCAAATGGGGCCAACGTCCTGACTTTC	CSVEERSNGANVLTF
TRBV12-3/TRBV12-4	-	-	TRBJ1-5	TGTGCCAGCACCCAAAATAGCAATCAGCCCCAGCATTTT	CASTQNSNQPQHF
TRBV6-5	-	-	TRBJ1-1	TGTGCCAGCAGTTCCCAGGGAATCTCTGAAGCTTTCTTT	CASSSQGISEAFF
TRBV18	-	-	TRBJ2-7	TGTGCCAGCTCACCGACACGGGAAGGGACCTACGAGCAGTACTTC	CASSPTREGTYEQYF
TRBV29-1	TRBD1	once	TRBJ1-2	TGCAGCGTTGAATCAGGGGGAATCGGCTATGGCTACACCTTC	CSVESGGIGYGYTF
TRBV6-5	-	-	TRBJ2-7	TGTGCCAGCAGTTGGGCGAGGGGCGAGCAGTACTTC	CASSWARGEQYF
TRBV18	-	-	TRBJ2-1	TGTGCCAGCTCACCATCACAGGGAAATGAGCAGTTCTTC	CASSPSQGNEQFF
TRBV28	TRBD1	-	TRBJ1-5	TGTGCCAGCAGTCTCCGGACAGGGGGGAGCAATCAGCCCCAGCATTTT	CASSLRTGGSNQPQHF
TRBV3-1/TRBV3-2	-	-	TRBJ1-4	TGTGCCAGCAGCCCCGGCGGGAGGGGAAAACTGTTTTTT	CASSPGGRGKLFF
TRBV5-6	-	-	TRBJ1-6	TGTGCCAGCAGCTTGGGCAGAGGGTCACCCCTCCACTTT	CASSLGRGSPLHF
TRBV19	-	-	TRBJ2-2	TGTGCCAGTTCCGCCCCATGGGACTCAAACACCGGGGAGCTGTTTTTT	CASSAPWDSNTGELFF
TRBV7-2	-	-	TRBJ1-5	TGTGCCAGCAGCCCCACAACCGGTCAGCCCCAGCATTTT	CASSPTTGQPQHF
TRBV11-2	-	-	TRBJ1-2	TGTGCCAGCAGCTTAGTCCCAGGATTCGTCTATGGCTACACCTTC	CASSLVPGFVYGYTF
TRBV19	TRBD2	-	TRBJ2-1	TGTGCCAGTAGCTATTCTAGCGGGGGGGCCGGAAATGAGCAGTTCTTC	CASSYSSGGAGNEQFF
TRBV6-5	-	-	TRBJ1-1	TGTGCCAGCAGATACGAGAAACGGGCGAACACTGAAGCTTTCTTT	CASRYEKRANTEAFF
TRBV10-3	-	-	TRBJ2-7	TGTGCCATCAGTGATTCCACGCTTCAACTATACGAGCAGTACTTC	CAISDSTLQLYEQYF
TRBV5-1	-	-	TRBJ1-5	TGCGCCAGCAGCTTGGACCCAGGCGGTGTGGCACAGCCCCAGCATTTT	CASSLDPGGVAQPQHF
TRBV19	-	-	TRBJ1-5	TGTGCCAGTAGTGGGGGCAGGGCGCACAATCAGCCCCAGCATTTT	CASSGGRAHNQPQHF
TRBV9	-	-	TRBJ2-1	TGTGCCAGCAGCGTAGGAATCAATGAGCAGTTCTTC	CASSVGINEQFF
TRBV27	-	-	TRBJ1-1	TGTGCCAGCAGTTTAGTCCCAGGCAGACTGAACACTGAAGCTTTCTTT	CASSLVPGRLNTEAFF
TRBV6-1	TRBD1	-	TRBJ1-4	TGTGCCAGCAGTGAAGCGCTTCGATTAGGGGGCTCAATTGAAAAACTGTTTTTT	CASSEALRLGGSIEKLFF
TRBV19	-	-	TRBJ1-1	TGTGCCAGTAATGGGGCCGGCAACACTGAAGCTTTCTTT	CASNGAGNTEAFF
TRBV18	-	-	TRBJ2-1	TGTGCCAGCTCCCCCCCACAGGGTGGCTACAATGAGCAGTTCTTC	CASSPPQGGYNEQFF
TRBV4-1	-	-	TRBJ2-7	TGCGCCAGCAGCCAAGAGGACCCATTCTCACCACAACGGATCTACGAGCAGTACTTC	CASSQEDPFSPQRIYEQYF